These T cell receptor beta chains were read from a single sample in a study of Ad26.COV2.S vaccination and SARS-CoV-2 variants. The protocol was immunoSEQ multiplex PCR, while the TCRdb copy is restricted to in-frame clones and leaves out a portion. The profile shows hundreds of thousands of clones, about 89% of them singletons. Sequenced here: peripheral blood, sampled in a trial of Ad26.COV2.S vaccine versus placebo. The receptor set was obtained from a person between 18 and 60 years old who received the Ad26.COV2.S COVID-19 vaccine or a placebo. Both conserved end residues are part of each CDR3. The D gene is left open where the match is weak. Clone size is not always given. Where it is, it says once, few, many or a class for expanded clones.

size: -
D: TRBD1
J: TRBJ2-7
V: TRBV27
DNA: TGTGCCAGCAGTCGGACAGGGGGCATATACGAGCAGTACTTC
CDR3: CASSRTGGIYEQYF

size: -
D: TRBD1
J: TRBJ2-3
V: TRBV5-4
DNA: TGTGCCAGCAGCTGGGACAGGGGTACAGATACGCAGTATTTT
CDR3: CASSWDRGTDTQYF

size: once
D: -
J: TRBJ2-7
V: TRBV3-1/TRBV3-2
DNA: TGTGCCAGCAGCCATACTACAGAAGACGAGCAGTACTTC
CDR3: CASSHTTEDEQYF

size: once
D: -
J: TRBJ2-5
V: TRBV11-3
DNA: TGTGCCAGCAGCTTATCCCAGAAAGAGACCCAGTACTTC
CDR3: CASSLSQKETQYF

size: -
D: TRBD1
J: TRBJ1-4
V: TRBV15
DNA: TGTGCCACCAGCAGGGGGGGGACAGGGAATGAAAAACTGTTTTTT
CDR3: CATSRGGTGNEKLFF

size: -
D: -
J: TRBJ1-2
V: TRBV9
DNA: TGTGCCAGCAGCGCTACCAACAAGGGGGAGCATGGCTACACCTTC
CDR3: CASSATNKGEHGYTF

size: -
D: TRBD2
J: TRBJ2-2
V: TRBV12-3/TRBV12-4
DNA: TGTGCCAGCAGAGTAGACTTCGGGGGGGCGCTGTTTTTT
CDR3: CASRVDFGGALFF

size: -
D: -
J: TRBJ2-1
V: TRBV5-5
DNA: TGTGCCAGCAGCTTATTAGGGGATCCCTACAATGAGCAGTTCTTC
CDR3: CASSLLGDPYNEQFF

size: -
D: TRBD1
J: TRBJ2-2
V: TRBV28
DNA: TGTGCCAGCAGACCGACCGGGACAGGAGAAATCGGGGAGCTGTTTTTT
CDR3: CASRPTGTGEIGELFF

size: -
D: -
J: TRBJ1-1
V: TRBV7-2
DNA: TGTGCCAGCAGCCCGTCGTTCGTGATGAACACTGAAGCTTTCTTT
CDR3: CASSPSFVMNTEAFF

size: -
D: TRBD2
J: TRBJ2-5
V: TRBV2
DNA: TGTGCCAGCAGACTAGCGGGGGGGCCGGCGGAGACCCAGTACTTC
CDR3: CASRLAGGPAETQYF

size: -
D: -
J: TRBJ1-5
V: TRBV6-2/TRBV6-3
DNA: TGTGCCAGCAGTTTGAAACAGAGCAATCAGCCCCAGCATTTT
CDR3: CASSLKQSNQPQHF

size: -
D: -
J: TRBJ1-6
V: TRBV4-2
DNA: TGTGCCAGCAGCCACGAGAGGCCACAGAATTCACCCCTCCACTTT
CDR3: CASSHERPQNSPLHF

size: few
D: TRBD2
J: TRBJ2-3
V: TRBV5-6
DNA: TGTGCCAGCAGTCTACCCGGGGCTAGCGGGTGGACAGATACGCAGTATTTT
CDR3: CASSLPGASGWTDTQYF

size: few
D: TRBD1
J: TRBJ1-4
V: TRBV5-5
DNA: TGTGCCAGCAGCTTTGGACAGGACGAAAAACTGTTTTTT
CDR3: CASSFGQDEKLFF

size: -
D: TRBD2
J: TRBJ2-7
V: TRBV7-9
DNA: TGTGCCAGCAGCTCCCGGAGCGGGAGAGCCTACGAGCAGTACTTC
CDR3: CASSSRSGRAYEQYF

size: -
D: TRBD1
J: TRBJ2-7
V: TRBV5-1
DNA: TGCGCCAGCAGCTCTACCCCGGGACAGGGGATCTACGAGCAGTACTTC
CDR3: CASSSTPGQGIYEQYF

size: -
D: TRBD2
J: TRBJ2-7
V: TRBV7-2
DNA: TGTGCCAGCAGCCGGACTAGCGGTCCCTACGAGCAGTACTTC
CDR3: CASSRTSGPYEQYF

size: -
D: -
J: TRBJ1-2
V: TRBV21-1
DNA: TGTGCCAGCGGGTGGGGTAGGGACCTAAGCGGACTAAACTATGGCTACACCTTC
CDR3: CASGWGRDLSGLNYGYTF

size: -
D: -
J: TRBJ2-3
V: TRBV10-2
DNA: TGCGCCAGCGGGGGTGGACCCGATACGCAGTATTTT
CDR3: CASGGGPDTQYF

size: -
D: -
J: TRBJ1-4
V: TRBV6-6
DNA: TGTGCCAGCAGGCGATCTGGGCGACCGATAAATGAAAAACTGTTTTTT
CDR3: CASRRSGRPINEKLFF

size: -
D: TRBD1
J: TRBJ2-2
V: TRBV30
DNA: TGTGCCTGGAGTGTACGTCGTTCAGGACAGGTGAACACCGGGGAGCTGTTTTTT
CDR3: CAWSVRRSGQVNTGELFF

size: -
D: -
J: TRBJ1-1
V: TRBV15
DNA: TGTGCCACCAGCAGAGATGTCTGGGGGGGGAAAGCTTTCTTT
CDR3: CATSRDVWGGKAFF

size: -
D: TRBD1
J: TRBJ1-1
V: TRBV5-1
DNA: TGCGCCAGCAGCTTGGCAGGGACAGATAACACTGAAGCTTTCTTT
CDR3: CASSLAGTDNTEAFF

size: -
D: TRBD2
J: TRBJ2-1
V: TRBV10-3
DNA: TGTGCCATCAGTGAGTCGAGCGGGGGCACTAACAATGAGCAGTTCTTC
CDR3: CAISESSGGTNNEQFF

size: -
D: -
J: TRBJ1-2
V: TRBV9
DNA: TGTGCCAGCAGTCCCTCTCTATCCTTCTCCCGGGAGGCCGGTGGCTACACCTTC
CDR3: CASSPSLSFSREAGGYTF

size: -
D: TRBD1
J: TRBJ2-5
V: TRBV7-8
DNA: TGTGCCAGCAGCCCGACAGGGGGCGAAGAGACCCAGTACTTC
CDR3: CASSPTGGEETQYF

size: -
D: -
J: TRBJ2-1
V: TRBV2
DNA: TGTGCCAGCAGTAGGGACTCCACCTACAATGAGCAGTTCTTC
CDR3: CASSRDSTYNEQFF